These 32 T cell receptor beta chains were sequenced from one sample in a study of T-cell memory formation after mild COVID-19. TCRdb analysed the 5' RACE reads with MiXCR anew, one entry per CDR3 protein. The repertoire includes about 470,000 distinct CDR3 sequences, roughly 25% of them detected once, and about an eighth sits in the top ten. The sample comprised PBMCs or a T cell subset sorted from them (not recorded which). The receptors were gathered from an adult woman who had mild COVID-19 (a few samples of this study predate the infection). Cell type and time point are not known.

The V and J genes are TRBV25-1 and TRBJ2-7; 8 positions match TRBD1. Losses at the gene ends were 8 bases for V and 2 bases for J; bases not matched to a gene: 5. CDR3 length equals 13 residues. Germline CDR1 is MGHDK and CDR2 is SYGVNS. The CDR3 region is CASGGQGTYEQYF. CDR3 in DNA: TGTGCCAGCGGCGGACAGGGAACCTACGAGCAGTACTTC.

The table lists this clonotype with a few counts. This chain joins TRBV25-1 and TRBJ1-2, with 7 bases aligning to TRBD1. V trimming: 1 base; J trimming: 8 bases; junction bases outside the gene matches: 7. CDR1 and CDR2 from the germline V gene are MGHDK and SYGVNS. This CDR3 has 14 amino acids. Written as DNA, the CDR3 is TGTGCCAGCAGTGAATCTACAGGGGCGAAAGGCTACACCTTC. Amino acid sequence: CASSESTGAKGYTF.

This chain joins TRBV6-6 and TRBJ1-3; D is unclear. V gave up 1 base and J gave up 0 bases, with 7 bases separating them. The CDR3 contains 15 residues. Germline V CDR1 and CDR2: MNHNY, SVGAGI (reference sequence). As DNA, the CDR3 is TGTGCCAGCAGTTACTGGGATTACTCTGGAAACACCATATATTTT. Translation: CASSYWDYSGNTIYF.

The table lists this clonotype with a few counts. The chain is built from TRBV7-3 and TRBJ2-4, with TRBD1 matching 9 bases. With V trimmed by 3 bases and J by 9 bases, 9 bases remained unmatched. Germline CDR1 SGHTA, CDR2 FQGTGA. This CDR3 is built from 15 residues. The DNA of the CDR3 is TGTGCCAGCAGCTTTGCCGGGACAGGGACTCGCATTCAGTACTTC. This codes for CASSFAGTGTRIQYF.

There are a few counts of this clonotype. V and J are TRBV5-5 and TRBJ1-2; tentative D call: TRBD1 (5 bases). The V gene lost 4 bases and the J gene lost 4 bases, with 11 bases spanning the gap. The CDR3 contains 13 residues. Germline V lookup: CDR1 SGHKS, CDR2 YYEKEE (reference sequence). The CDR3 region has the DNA TGTGCCAGCAGCCCGGTAACAGGCTATGGCTACACCTTC. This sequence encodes CASSPVTGYGYTF.

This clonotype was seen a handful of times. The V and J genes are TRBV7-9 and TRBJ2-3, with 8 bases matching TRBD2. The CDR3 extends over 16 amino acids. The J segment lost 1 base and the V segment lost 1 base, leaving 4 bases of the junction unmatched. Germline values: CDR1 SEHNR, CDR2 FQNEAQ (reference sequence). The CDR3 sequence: CASSLDAGGGTDTQYF. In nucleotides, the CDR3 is TGTGCCAGCAGCTTAGATGCGGGGGGCGGCACAGATACGCAGTATTTT.

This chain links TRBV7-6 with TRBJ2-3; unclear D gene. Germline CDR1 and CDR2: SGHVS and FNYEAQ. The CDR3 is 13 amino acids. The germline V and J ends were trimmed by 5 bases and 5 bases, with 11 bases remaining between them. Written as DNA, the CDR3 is TGTGCCAGCAGCCCAGAGGTTGTAGATACGCAGTATTTT. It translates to CASSPEVVDTQYF.

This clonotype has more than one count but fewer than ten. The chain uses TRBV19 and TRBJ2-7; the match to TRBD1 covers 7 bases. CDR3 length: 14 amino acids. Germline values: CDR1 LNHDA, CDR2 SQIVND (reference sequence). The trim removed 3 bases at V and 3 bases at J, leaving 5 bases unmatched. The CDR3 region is CASSIRDSLYEQYF. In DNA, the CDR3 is TGTGCCAGTAGTATCCGGGACAGCCTCTACGAGCAGTACTTC.

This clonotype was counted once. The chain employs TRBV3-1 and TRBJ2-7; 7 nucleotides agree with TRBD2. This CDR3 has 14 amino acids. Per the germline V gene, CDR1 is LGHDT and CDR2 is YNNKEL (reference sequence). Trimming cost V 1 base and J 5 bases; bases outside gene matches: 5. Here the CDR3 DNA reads TGTGCCAGCAGCCAAGCTAGGGGAGGGGACGAGCAGTACTTC. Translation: CASSQARGGDEQYF.

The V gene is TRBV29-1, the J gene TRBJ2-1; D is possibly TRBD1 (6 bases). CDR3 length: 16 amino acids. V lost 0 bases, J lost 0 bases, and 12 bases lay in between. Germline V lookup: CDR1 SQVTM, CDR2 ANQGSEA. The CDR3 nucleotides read TGCAGCGTTGAAGATGTCGACAGGATCTCCTACAATGAGCAGTTCTTC. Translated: CSVEDVDRISYNEQFF.

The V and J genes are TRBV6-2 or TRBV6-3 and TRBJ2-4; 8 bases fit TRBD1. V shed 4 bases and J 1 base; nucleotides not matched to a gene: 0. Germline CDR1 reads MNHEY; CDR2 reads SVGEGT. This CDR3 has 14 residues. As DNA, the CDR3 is TGTGCCAGCAGTTGGGACAGGGCCAAAAACATTCAGTACTTC. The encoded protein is CASSWDRAKNIQYF.

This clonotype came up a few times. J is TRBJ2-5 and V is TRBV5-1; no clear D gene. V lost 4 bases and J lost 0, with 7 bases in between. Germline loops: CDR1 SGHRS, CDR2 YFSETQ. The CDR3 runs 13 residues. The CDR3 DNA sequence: TGCGCCAGCAGCCCCGGAAACCAAGAGACCCAGTACTTC. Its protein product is CASSPGNQETQYF. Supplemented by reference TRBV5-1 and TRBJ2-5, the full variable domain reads KAGVTQTPRYLIKTRGQQVTLSCSPISGHRSVSWYQQTPGQGLQFLFEYFSETQRNKGNFPGRFSGRQFSNSRSEMNVSTLELGDSALYLCASSPGNQETQYFGPGTRLLVL.

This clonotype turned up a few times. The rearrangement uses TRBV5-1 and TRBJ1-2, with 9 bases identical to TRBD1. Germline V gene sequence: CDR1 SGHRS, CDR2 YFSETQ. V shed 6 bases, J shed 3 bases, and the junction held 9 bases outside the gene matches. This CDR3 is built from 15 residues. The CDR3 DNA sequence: TGCGCCAGCACCGTCCAGGGACAGGGCGACTATGGCTACACCTTC. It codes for CASTVQGQGDYGYTF.

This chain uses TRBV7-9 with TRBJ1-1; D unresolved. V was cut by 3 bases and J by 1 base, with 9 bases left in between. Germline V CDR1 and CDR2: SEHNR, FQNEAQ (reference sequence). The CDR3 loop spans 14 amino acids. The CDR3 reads CASSFSNTNTEAFF. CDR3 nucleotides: TGTGCCAGCAGCTTCTCTAACACGAACACTGAAGCTTTCTTT.

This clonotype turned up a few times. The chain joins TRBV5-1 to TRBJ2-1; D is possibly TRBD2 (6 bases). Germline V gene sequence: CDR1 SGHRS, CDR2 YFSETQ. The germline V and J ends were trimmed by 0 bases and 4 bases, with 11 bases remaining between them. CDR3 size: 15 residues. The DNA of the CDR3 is TGCGCCAGCAGCTTGGGGACTATAGTATACAATGAGCAGTTCTTC. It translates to CASSLGTIVYNEQFF.

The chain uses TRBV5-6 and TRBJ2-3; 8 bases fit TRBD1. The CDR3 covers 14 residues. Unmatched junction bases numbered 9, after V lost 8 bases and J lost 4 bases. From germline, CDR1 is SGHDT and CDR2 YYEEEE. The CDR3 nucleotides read TGTGCCAGAAGCGGACAGGGAAGCGCAGATACGCAGTATTTT. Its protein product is CARSGQGSADTQYF.

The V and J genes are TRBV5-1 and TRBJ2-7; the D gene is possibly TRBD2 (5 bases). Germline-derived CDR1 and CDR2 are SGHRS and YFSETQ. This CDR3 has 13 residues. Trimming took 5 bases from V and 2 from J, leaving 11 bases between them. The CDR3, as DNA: TGCGCCAGCAGGAGAGGGAATCCCTACGAGCAGTACTTC. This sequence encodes CASRRGNPYEQYF. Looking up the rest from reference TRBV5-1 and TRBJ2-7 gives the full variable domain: KAGVTQTPRYLIKTRGQQVTLSCSPISGHRSVSWYQQTPGQGLQFLFEYFSETQRNKGNFPGRFSGRQFSNSRSEMNVSTLELGDSALYLCASRRGNPYEQYFGPGTRLTVT.

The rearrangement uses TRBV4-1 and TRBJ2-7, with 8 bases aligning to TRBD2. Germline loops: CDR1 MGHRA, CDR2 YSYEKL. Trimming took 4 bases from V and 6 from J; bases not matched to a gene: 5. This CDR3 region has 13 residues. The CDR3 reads CASSPTGLAEQYF. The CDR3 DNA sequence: TGCGCCAGCAGCCCGACCGGACTAGCCGAGCAGTACTTC.

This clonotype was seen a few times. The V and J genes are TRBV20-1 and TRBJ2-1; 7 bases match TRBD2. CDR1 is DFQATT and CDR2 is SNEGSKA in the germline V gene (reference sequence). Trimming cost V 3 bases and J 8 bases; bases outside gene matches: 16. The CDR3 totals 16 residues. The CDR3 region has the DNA TGCAGTGCTAGTCCCCCCTACCGGCGGGAGATCGATGAGCAGTTCTTC. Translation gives CSASPPYRREIDEQFF.

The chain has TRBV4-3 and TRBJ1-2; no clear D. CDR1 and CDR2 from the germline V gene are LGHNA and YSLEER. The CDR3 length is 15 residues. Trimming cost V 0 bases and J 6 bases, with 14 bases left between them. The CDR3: CASSQEWAAGDGYTF. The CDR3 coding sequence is TGCGCCAGCAGCCAAGAATGGGCAGCCGGTGATGGCTACACCTTC.

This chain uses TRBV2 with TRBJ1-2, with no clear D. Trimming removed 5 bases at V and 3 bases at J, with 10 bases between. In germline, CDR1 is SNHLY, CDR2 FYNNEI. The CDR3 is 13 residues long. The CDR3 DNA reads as TGTGCCAGCAGTACCGACGGACACTATGGCTACACCTTC. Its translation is CASSTDGHYGYTF.

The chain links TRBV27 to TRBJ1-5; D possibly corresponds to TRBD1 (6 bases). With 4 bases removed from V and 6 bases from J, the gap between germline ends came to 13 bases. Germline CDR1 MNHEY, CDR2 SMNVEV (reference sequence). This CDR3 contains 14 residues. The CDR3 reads CASSWGGAGQPQHF. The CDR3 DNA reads TGTGCCAGCAGTTGGGGGGGGGCCGGTCAGCCCCAGCATTTT.

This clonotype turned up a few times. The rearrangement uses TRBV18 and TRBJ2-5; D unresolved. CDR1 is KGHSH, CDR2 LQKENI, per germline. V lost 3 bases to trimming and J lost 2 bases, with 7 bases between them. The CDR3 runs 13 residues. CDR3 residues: CASSPTVQETQYF. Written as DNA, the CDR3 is TGTGCCAGCTCACCCACCGTACAAGAGACCCAGTACTTC.

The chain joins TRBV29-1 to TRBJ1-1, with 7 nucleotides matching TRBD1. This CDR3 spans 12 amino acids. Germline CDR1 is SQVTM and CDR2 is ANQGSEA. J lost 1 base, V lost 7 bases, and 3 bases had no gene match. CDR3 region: CSGRTGNTEAFF. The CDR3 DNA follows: TGCAGCGGCCGGACAGGGAACACTGAAGCTTTCTTT. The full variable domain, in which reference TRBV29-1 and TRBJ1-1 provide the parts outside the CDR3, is SAVISQKPSRDICQRGTSLTIQCQVDSQVTMMFWYRQQPGQSLTLIATANQGSEATYESGFVIDKFPISRPNLTFSTLTVSNMSPEDSSIYLCSGRTGNTEAFFGQGTRLTVV.

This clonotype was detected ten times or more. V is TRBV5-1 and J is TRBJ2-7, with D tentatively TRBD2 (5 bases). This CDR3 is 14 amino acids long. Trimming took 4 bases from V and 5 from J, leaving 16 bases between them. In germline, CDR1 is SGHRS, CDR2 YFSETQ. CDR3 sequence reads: CASSPLVGSDEQYF. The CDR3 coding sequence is TGCGCCAGCAGCCCCCTCGTCGGTAGCGACGAGCAGTACTTC.

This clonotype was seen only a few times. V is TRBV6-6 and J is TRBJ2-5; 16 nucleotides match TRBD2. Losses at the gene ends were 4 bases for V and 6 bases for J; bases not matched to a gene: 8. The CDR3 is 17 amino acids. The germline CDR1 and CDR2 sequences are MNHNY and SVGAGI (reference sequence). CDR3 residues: CASSSPGLAGGHQTQYF. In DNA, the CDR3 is TGTGCCAGCAGTTCTCCGGGACTAGCGGGGGGGCACCAGACCCAGTACTTC.

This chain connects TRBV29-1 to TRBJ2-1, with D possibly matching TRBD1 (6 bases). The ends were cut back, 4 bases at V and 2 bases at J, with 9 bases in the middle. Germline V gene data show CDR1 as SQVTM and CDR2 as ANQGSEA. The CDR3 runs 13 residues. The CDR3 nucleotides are TGCAGCGTTGTTAGGGGGACCTACAATGAGCAGTTCTTC. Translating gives CSVVRGTYNEQFF.

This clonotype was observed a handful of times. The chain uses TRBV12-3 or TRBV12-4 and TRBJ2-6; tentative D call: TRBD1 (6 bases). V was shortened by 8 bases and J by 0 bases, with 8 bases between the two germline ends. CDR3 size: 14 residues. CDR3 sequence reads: CASEQGSGANVLTF. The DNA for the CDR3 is TGTGCCAGCGAACAGGGCTCTGGGGCCAACGTCCTGACTTTC.

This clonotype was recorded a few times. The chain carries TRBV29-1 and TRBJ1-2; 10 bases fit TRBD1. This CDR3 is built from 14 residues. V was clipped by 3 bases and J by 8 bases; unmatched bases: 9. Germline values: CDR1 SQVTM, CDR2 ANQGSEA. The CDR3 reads CSVERQGATWGYTF. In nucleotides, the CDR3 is TGCAGCGTTGAGAGACAGGGGGCGACCTGGGGCTACACCTTC.

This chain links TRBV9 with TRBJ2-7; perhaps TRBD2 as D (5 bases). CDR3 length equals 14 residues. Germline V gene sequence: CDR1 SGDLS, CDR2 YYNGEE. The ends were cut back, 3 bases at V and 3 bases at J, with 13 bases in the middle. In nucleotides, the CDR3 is TGTGCCAGCAGCGAAACCGGAGGCGGCTACGAGCAGTACTTC. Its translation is CASSETGGGYEQYF.

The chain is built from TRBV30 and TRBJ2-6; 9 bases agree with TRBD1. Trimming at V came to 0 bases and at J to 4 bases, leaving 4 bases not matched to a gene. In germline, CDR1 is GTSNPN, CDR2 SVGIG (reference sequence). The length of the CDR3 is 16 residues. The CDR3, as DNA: TGTGCCTGGAGTGTACAGGGGGCGCCAGGGGCCAACGTCCTGACTTTC. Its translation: CAWSVQGAPGANVLTF.

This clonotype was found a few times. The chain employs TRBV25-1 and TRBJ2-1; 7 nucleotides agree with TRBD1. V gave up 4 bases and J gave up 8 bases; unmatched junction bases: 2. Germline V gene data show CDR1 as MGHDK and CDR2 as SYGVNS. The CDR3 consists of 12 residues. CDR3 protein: CASSGGGYEQFF. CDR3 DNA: TGTGCCAGCAGTGGAGGGGGCTATGAGCAGTTCTTC.